These 28 T cell receptor beta chains originate from one sample sequenced in a study of blood T cells in healthy people across ages. Sample-barcoded 5' priming and a J-beta primer mix drove a second PCR of roughly 7 to 11 cycles. MiXCR was run by TCRdb on the 5' RACE reads, yielding one entry per CDR3 protein. The table includes about 1.1 million distinct CDR3 sequences, roughly two fifths detected once. Sequenced: blood. These receptors all stem from a man younger than 35 in good health.

The chain uses TRBV7-9 and TRBJ2-3; a possible D gene is TRBD1 (5 bases). Trimming removed 3 bases at V and 0 bases at J, with 10 bases between. The CDR3 has 15 amino acids. Germline CDR1 and CDR2: SEHNR and FQNEAQ (reference sequence). The CDR3 nucleotides are TGTGCCAGCAGCTTCTTTGACAGAAGCACAGATACGCAGTATTTT. This gives the protein CASSFFDRSTDTQYF. The full variable domain, completed using reference TRBV7-9 and TRBJ2-3, is DTGVSQNPRHKITKRGQNVTFRCDPISEHNRLYWYRQTLGQGPEFLTYFQNEAQLEKSRLLSDRFSAERPKGSFSTLEIQRTEQGDSAMYLCASSFFDRSTDTQYFGPGTRLTVL.

The V and J genes are TRBV4-3 and TRBJ1-2; 7 bases are a match to TRBD1. The CDR3 sequence is 14 residues long. The germline CDR1 and CDR2 sequences are LGHNA and YSLEER. The J segment lost 7 bases and the V segment lost 0 bases, leaving 5 bases of the junction unmatched. CDR3: CASSQDTGDLGYTF. The CDR3 DNA reads as TGCGCCAGCAGCCAAGATACAGGGGACCTTGGCTACACCTTC.

The chain couples TRBV20-1 to TRBJ2-1; D possibly matches TRBD1 or TRBD2 (5 bases each). V lost 7 bases and J 6 bases, leaving 22 bases between the germline ends. CDR3 size: 15 residues. Germline-derived CDR1 and CDR2 are DFQATT and SNEGSKA (reference sequence). The CDR3 coding sequence is TGCAGTGTTCTCTTACTAGAAACTACAGGCAATGAGCAGTTCTTC. Its protein is CSVLLLETTGNEQFF.

This chain joins TRBV20-1 and TRBJ2-7; no firm D call. CDR1 is DFQATT, CDR2 SNEGSKA, per germline (reference sequence). V was trimmed by 6 bases and J by 0 bases, leaving 15 bases between them. This CDR3 contains 14 residues. This CDR3 is CSAISASCSYEQYF. The CDR3 coding sequence is TGCAGTGCCATATCCGCAAGTTGCTCCTACGAGCAGTACTTC.

Details on this clonotype: One end of the junction does not line up with germline, which may come from a read error. The rearrangement joins TRBV25-1 to TRBJ1-2, with 12 bases identical to TRBD1. In germline, CDR1 is MGHDK, CDR2 SYGVNS. This CDR3 has 15 amino acids. In DNA, the CDR3 is TGTGCCAGCAGTGAATTGGGGACAGGGGGCTATAGCTACACCTTC. Amino acids: CASSELGTGGYSYTF.

The chain couples TRBV5-6 to TRBJ1-5, with D possibly matching TRBD1 (6 bases). The V end was cut by 5 bases, the J end by 11 bases, with 23 bases between. The CDR3 consists of 15 residues. Germline CDR1 is SGHDT and CDR2 is YYEEEE. In DNA form, the CDR3 reads TGTGCCAGCAGTCGGGCCGGGACAACTGGTTCGGCCCAGCATTTT. This translates into CASSRAGTTGSAQHF.

This clonotype was counted a few times. The chain uses TRBV6-1 and TRBJ2-7, with 7 positions matching TRBD1. Germline assignment: CDR1 MNHNS and CDR2 SASEGT. CDR3 length: 13 residues. V shed 6 bases and J 4 bases; nucleotides not matched to a gene: 6. The CDR3 region has the DNA TGTGCCAGCAGACTGGACAGGCGATACGAGCAGTACTTC. It is translated as CASRLDRRYEQYF.

This rearrangement joins TRBV2 to TRBJ1-1; D ambiguous. Germline V gene data show CDR1 as SNHLY and CDR2 as FYNNEI. V lost 4 bases, J lost 5 bases, and 8 bases lay in between. This CDR3 spans 12 amino acids. CDR3 nucleotides: TGTGCCAGCAGTGTATTAGTAACTGAAGCTTTCTTT. Translated: CASSVLVTEAFF. Based on the CDR3 plus reference TRBV2 and TRBJ1-1, the full variable domain is EPEVTQTPSHQVTQMGQEVILRCVPISNHLYFYWYRQILGQKVEFLVSFYNNEISEKSEIFDDQFSVERPDGSNFTLKIRSTKLEDSAMYFCASSVLVTEAFFGQGTRLTVV.

This clonotype was counted between two and nine times. V usage is TRBV12-3 or TRBV12-4 and J usage is TRBJ2-1; tentative D call: TRBD1 (6 bases). This CDR3 is built from 15 residues. V was pared by 1 base and J by 4 bases, with 11 bases between. Here the CDR3 DNA reads TGTGCCAGCAGTTTAGGGGGACAAATTTACAATGAGCAGTTCTTC. It is translated as CASSLGGQIYNEQFF.

V gene TRBV9 combines with J gene TRBJ2-2, with D maybe TRBD1 (5 bases). The CDR3 is made up of 14 amino acids. CDR1 and CDR2 (germline): SGDLS, YYNGEE. V lost 0 bases and J 5 bases, leaving 8 bases between the germline ends. Written as DNA, the CDR3 is TGTGCCAGCAGCGTAGCGGCAGGGACCGGGGAGCTGTTTTTT. It encodes CASSVAAGTGELFF. Filled out from reference TRBV9 and TRBJ2-2, the complete variable domain reads DSGVTQTPKHLITATGQRVTLRCSPRSGDLSVYWYQQSLDQGLQFLIQYYNGEERAKGNILERFSAQQFPDLHSELNLSSLELGDSALYFCASSVAAGTGELFFGEGSRLTVL.

The chain is built from TRBV7-7 and TRBJ2-3; D is unclear. The germline gives CDR1 SSHAT, CDR2 FNYEAQ (reference sequence). CDR3 length: 14 amino acids. The CDR3 coding sequence is TGTGTTAGCAGCTTAGATGTAACTACAGATACGCAGTATTTT. Its protein product is CVSSLDVTTDTQYF.

This clonotype was observed at least ten times. The rearrangement uses TRBV4-2 and TRBJ2-1, with 11 bases identical to TRBD2. Per germline, CDR1 LGHNA and CDR2 YNFKEQ. Trimming removed 0 bases from V and 7 bases from J; junction bases left unmatched: 8. This CDR3 is built from 17 residues. The CDR3: CASSQDWGLAVGNEQFF. CDR3 coding DNA: TGTGCCAGCAGCCAAGATTGGGGACTAGCGGTGGGGAATGAGCAGTTCTTC.

This chain joins TRBV20-1 and TRBJ2-3; D might be TRBD1 (5 bases). Germline CDR1 and CDR2: DFQATT and SNEGSKA (reference sequence). Trimming stripped 3 bases from V and 2 bases from J, with 9 bases between. The CDR3 is made up of 13 amino acids. CDR3 loop: CSARDTITDTQYF. The CDR3 DNA follows: TGCAGTGCTAGGGACACGATCACAGATACGCAGTATTTT.

CDR3 loop: CAISESSPQPQHF. As DNA, the CDR3 is TGTGCCATCAGTGAGTCCTCACCTCAGCCCCAGCATTTT. The chain links TRBV10-3 to TRBJ1-5, with D unresolved. Between the trimmed V and J ends, which lost 0 bases and 6 bases, there was a span of 6 bases. CDR3 length equals 13 residues. Germline loops: CDR1 ENHRY, CDR2 SYGVKD.

With regard to this clonotype: The germline gene is not matched at one end of the junction; a read error may be the cause. The rearrangement uses TRBV4-3 and TRBJ2-3; no firm D call. The germline CDR1 and CDR2 sequences are LGHNA and YSLEER. The CDR3 consists of 15 residues. As DNA, the CDR3 is TGCGCCAGCAGCCAAGATCCGCAAGACACAGATACGCTGTATTTT. It specifies CASSQDPQDTDTLYF.

This clonotype was counted a few times. V usage is TRBV6-1 and J usage is TRBJ2-3; D is undetermined. Looked up from germline, CDR1 is MNHNS and CDR2 is SASEGT. V lost 2 bases, J lost 4 bases, and 7 bases lay in between. This CDR3 contains 13 residues. The CDR3, as DNA: TGTGCCAGCAGTGAAACGTCCCCAGATACGCAGTATTTT. Its protein product is CASSETSPDTQYF.

As for this clonotype: This may be a read error, as it is one base from a much larger clone. CDR3 sequence reads: CASSESLVVNEQYF. DNA of the CDR3: TGTGCCAGCAGTGAGTCGCTAGTAGTCAATGAGCAGTACTTC. The chain joins TRBV2 to TRBJ2-7; D uncertain. The length of the CDR3 is 14 residues. Between the trimmed V and J ends, which lost 3 bases and 7 bases, there was a span of 16 bases. Germline V lookup: CDR1 SNHLY, CDR2 FYNNEI. Based on the CDR3 plus reference TRBV2 and TRBJ2-7, the full variable domain is EPEVTQTPSHQVTQMGQEVILRCVPISNHLYFYWYRQILGQKVEFLVSFYNNEISEKSEIFDDQFSVERPDGSNFTLKIRSTKLEDSAMYFCASSESLVVNEQYFGPGTRLTVT.

As for this clonotype: One base away lies a much larger clone, so this may be a sequencing read error. The chain couples TRBV10-3 to TRBJ2-1, with D possibly called TRBD1 or TRBD2 (5 bases each). The V gene's germline CDR1 is ENHRY and CDR2 SYGVKD. The CDR3 spans 16 residues. V was cut by 3 bases and J by 10 bases, with 22 bases left in between. The CDR3 loop is CAISDPMGPTTYEQFF. CDR3 nucleotides: TGTGCCATCAGTGACCCCATGGGACCTACTACCTACGAGCAGTTCTTC.

The chain joins TRBV7-2 to TRBJ2-2; D gene uncertain. The germline CDR1 and CDR2 sequences are SGHTA and FQGNSA. V lost 6 bases, J lost 5 bases, and 16 bases lay in between. This CDR3 spans 15 amino acids. Written as DNA, the CDR3 is TGTGCCAGCAGACCCCGCCAGGTCCAAACCGGGGAGCTGTTTTTT. It codes for CASRPRQVQTGELFF.

Worth noting for this clonotype: One end of the junction varies from germline; a read error may be responsible. CDR3 DNA: TGTGCCGGCAGCTTGGCCCTGTATCGGAACTATGGCTACACCTTC. It encodes CAGSLALYRNYGYTF. V gene TRBV5-5 combines with J gene TRBJ1-2; D unresolved. CDR1 is SGHKS and CDR2 is YYEKEE in the germline V gene (reference sequence). This CDR3 spans 15 amino acids. Full variable domain (outside the CDR3, taken from reference TRBV5-5 and TRBJ1-2): DAGVTQSPTHLIKTRGQQVTLRCSPISGHKSVSWYQQVLGQGPQFIFQYYEKEERGRGNFPDRFSARQFPNYSSELNVNALLLGDSALYLCAGSLALYRNYGYTFGSGTRLTVV.

The chain couples TRBV5-1 to TRBJ2-3; D unclear. Germline loops: CDR1 SGHRS, CDR2 YFSETQ. The CDR3 spans 14 residues. The ends were cut back, 4 bases at V and 5 bases at J, with 14 bases in the middle. The CDR3 nucleotides read TGCGCCAGCAGCCCCTTATTGGACGGAGATACGCAGTATTTT. Protein product: CASSPLLDGDTQYF.

V usage is TRBV7-6 and J usage is TRBJ1-4; TRBD1 matches 8 bases. J lost 4 bases, V lost 3 bases, and 4 bases had no gene match. CDR3 length: 15 amino acids. The germline V gene encodes CDR1 SGHVS and CDR2 FNYEAQ. The CDR3 region is CASSLTDRVNEKLFF. CDR3 coding DNA: TGTGCCAGCAGCTTGACGGACAGGGTTAATGAAAAACTGTTTTTT. The full variable domain, completed using reference TRBV7-6 and TRBJ1-4, is GAGVSQSPRYKVTKRGQDVALRCDPISGHVSLYWYRQALGQGPEFLTYFNYEAQQDKSGLPNDRFSAERPEGSISTLTIQRTEQRDSAMYRCASSLTDRVNEKLFFGSGTQLSVL.

The chain recombines TRBV30 with TRBJ1-5, with no clear D. There are 12 residues in the CDR3. With 1 base removed from V and 5 bases from J, the gap between germline ends came to 6 bases. In germline, CDR1 is GTSNPN, CDR2 SVGIG (reference sequence). DNA of the CDR3: TGTGCCTGGAGTGGAGGCCATCAGCCCCAGCATTTT. Translated, it gives CAWSGGHQPQHF.

This clonotype is a singleton in its sample. V gene TRBV12-3 or TRBV12-4 combines with J gene TRBJ2-1, with TRBD2 identical over 9 bases. The CDR3 length is 15 residues. Trimming took 3 bases from V and 4 from J; bases not matched to a gene: 4. The CDR3 coding sequence is TGTGCCAGCAGTTTTGTAACTAGCGGGTACAATGAGCAGTTCTTC. Translation: CASSFVTSGYNEQFF.

This clonotype was counted between two and nine times. The rearrangement links TRBV21-1 to TRBJ1-2; no check of the table's D call, TRBD1, against the DNA was made. TRBV21-1 is annotated as a pseudogene. The CDR3 loop spans 14 amino acids. The CDR3: CASSKDRAGYGYTF. The CDR3 bases are TGTGCCAGCAGCAAAGACAGGGCAGGCTATGGCTACACCTTC.

The genes are TRBV4-1 and TRBJ2-3; a weak D match, TRBD1 (6 bases). V lost 4 bases and J lost 2, with 10 bases in between. Germline CDR1 and CDR2: MGHRA and YSYEKL. CDR3 length equals 14 residues. CDR3 loop: CASSLNRDTDTQYF. DNA of the CDR3: TGCGCCAGCAGCCTAAACAGGGACACAGATACGCAGTATTTT.

The table lists this clonotype with a few counts. This chain joins TRBV6-2 or TRBV6-3 and TRBJ1-2; perhaps TRBD1 as D (6 bases). Between the trimmed V and J ends, which lost 0 bases and 0 bases, there was a span of 11 bases. CDR3 length equals 16 residues. Germline lookup yields CDR1 MNHEY and CDR2 SVGEGT. The CDR3 DNA follows: TGTGCCAGCAGTTACTCGAGGGGACACACTAACTATGGCTACACCTTC. Amino acids: CASSYSRGHTNYGYTF.

The chain employs TRBV4-3 and TRBJ2-1; weak D call: TRBD2 (7 bases). From germline, CDR1 is LGHNA and CDR2 YSLEER. The CDR3 extends over 14 amino acids. V lost 4 bases and J lost 8, with 15 bases in between. The CDR3 DNA sequence: TGCGCCAGCAGCCCTTCCCGGGGGGCCTATGAGCAGTTCTTC. Encoded protein: CASSPSRGAYEQFF.